Shown below are 19 T cell receptor beta chains from a single sample sequenced in a study of cytomegalovirus exposure and HLA in healthy donors (dated by TCRdb to the late 2010s). Libraries were prepared through the immunoSEQ multiplex PCR assay. A mixture of 60 forward primers for TCR Vbeta segments and 13 reverse primers for TCR Jbeta segments was used in the multiplex PCR. In TCRdb, the immuneACCESS table is reduced to in-frame sequences with V and J assigned. These tables do not hold every clone; where another copy was compared, an unresolved V gene accounts for under half, and the others remain unexplained. Here the sample has 200,000 to 250,000 clones; approximately 82% occur a single time. 0.63% of the sample goes to the ten largest clones. The sample comprised PBMCs. The receptors stem from a young man in good health and CMV-seronegative.

CDR3 DNA: TGTGCCAGCAGTTTTATTTGGACAGGGGGAACCGGGGAGCTGTTTTTT. Its translation is CASSFIWTGGTGELFF. V gene TRBV27 combines with J gene TRBJ2-2, with 10 positions matching TRBD1. This CDR3 has 16 residues. Germline lookup yields CDR1 MNHEY and CDR2 SMNVEV (reference sequence). The V segment lost 3 bases and the J segment 5 bases; nucleotides outside the gene matches: 6.

The rearrangement joins TRBV18 to TRBJ2-7, with 7 bases identical to TRBD2. CDR3 length: 16 residues. The V gene's germline CDR1 is KGHSH and CDR2 LQKENI. J lost 6 bases, V lost 2 bases, and 13 bases had no gene match. In DNA, the CDR3 is TGTGCCAGCTCACCAGGTTCTAGCGGTACCGGGCGCGAGCAGTACTTC. Its protein product is CASSPGSSGTGREQYF.

The chain joins TRBV10-3 to TRBJ2-5; the D is unclear. Trimming left V 6 bases short and J 2 bases short, with 16 bases between. The CDR3 is 15 amino acids. Germline lookup yields CDR1 ENHRY and CDR2 SYGVKD. CDR3 sequence (DNA): TGTGCCATCAGCGGCAGGCAGAGCCAACAAGAGACCCAGTACTTC. The encoded protein is CAISGRQSQQETQYF.

This sequence joins TRBV6-1 and TRBJ1-5; 8 bases line up with TRBD1. This CDR3 has 15 residues. CDR1 is MNHNS and CDR2 is SASEGT in the germline V gene. Trimming removed 4 bases from V and 2 bases from J; junction bases left unmatched: 4. The CDR3 spells CASSGQGMGNQPQHF. The CDR3, as DNA: TGTGCCAGCAGTGGACAGGGGATGGGCAATCAGCCCCAGCATTTT.

This chain connects TRBV6-5 to TRBJ2-5; 10 bases match TRBD2. Trimming cost V 5 bases and J 4 bases; bases outside gene matches: 4. The CDR3 consists of 14 residues. Germline CDR1 reads MNHEY; CDR2 reads SVGAGI. The CDR3 reads CASSPGLAVETQYF. The CDR3 DNA is TGTGCCAGCAGTCCTGGACTAGCGGTAGAGACCCAGTACTTC.

V gene TRBV10-1 combines with J gene TRBJ1-2, with 8 bases identical to TRBD1. The CDR3 length is 15 residues. Germline V CDR1 and CDR2: WNHNN, SYGVQD (reference sequence). V lost 0 bases to trimming and J lost 2 bases; unmatched junction nucleotides: 2. The CDR3 DNA reads TGCGCCAGCAGTGAGTCGGACAGGGCAAACTATGGCTACACCTTC. This gives the protein CASSESDRANYGYTF.

The chain combines TRBV5-1 with TRBJ2-3; the match to TRBD1 covers 10 bases. CDR3 length equals 15 residues. Germline CDR1 is SGHRS and CDR2 is YFSETQ. The V and J ends lost 4 bases and 4 bases, in that order; junction bases with no gene match: 6. The CDR3 sequence is CASSAGQGLSDTQYF. CDR3 DNA sequence: TGCGCCAGCAGCGCGGGACAGGGGTTGTCAGATACGCAGTATTTT.

The chain links TRBV15 to TRBJ1-5; possibly TRBD1 for D (6 bases). The CDR3 covers 15 residues. Trimming took 0 bases from V and 7 from J, leaving 13 bases between them. Germline V gene lookup returns CDR1 LNHNV and CDR2 YYDKDF (reference sequence). CDR3 loop: CATSRDRGPRQPQHF. The CDR3, as DNA: TGTGCCACCAGCAGAGACAGGGGACCTAGGCAGCCCCAGCATTTT.

This clone was recorded only once. The J gene is TRBJ1-5, the V gene TRBV5-5; 8 bases are shared with TRBD1. CDR1 and CDR2 from the germline V gene are SGHKS and YYEKEE (reference sequence). Trimming at V came to 4 bases and at J to 5 bases, leaving 5 bases not matched to a gene. This CDR3 region has 14 residues. The CDR3 region is CASSPGQGYQPQHF. In DNA form, the CDR3 reads TGTGCCAGCAGCCCAGGACAGGGCTATCAGCCCCAGCATTTT.

This clone was detected once. V is TRBV28 and J is TRBJ2-1; 11 bases agree with TRBD1. The V segment lost 6 bases and the J segment 8 bases; nucleotides outside the gene matches: 3. The CDR3 loop spans 13 amino acids. Germline CDR1 reads MDHEN; CDR2 reads SYDVKM. In DNA form, the CDR3 reads TGTGCCAGCAGGTGGGGACAGGGGGATGAGCAGTTCTTC. This codes for CASRWGQGDEQFF.

This clone was detected only a few times. The chain recombines TRBV19 with TRBJ1-5; D not certain. V was cut by 1 base and J by 0 bases, with 7 bases left in between. Germline V gene data show CDR1 as LNHDA and CDR2 as SQIVND (reference sequence). The CDR3 contains 15 residues. CDR3 loop: CASSIAAGSNQPQHF. The CDR3 DNA sequence: TGTGCCAGTAGTATAGCCGCGGGTAGCAATCAGCCCCAGCATTTT.

V gene TRBV5-6 combines with J gene TRBJ1-1; 7 nucleotides line up with TRBD1. CDR3 size: 14 residues. Germline V lookup: CDR1 SGHDT, CDR2 YYEEEE. Trimming removed 0 bases from V and 4 bases from J; junction bases left unmatched: 3. CDR3 region: CASSLVTGTTEAFF. The CDR3 nucleotides are TGTGCCAGCAGCTTGGTGACAGGGACCACTGAAGCTTTCTTT.

V usage is TRBV5-1 and J usage is TRBJ2-7, with 7 bases identical to TRBD2. Germline V gene sequence: CDR1 SGHRS, CDR2 YFSETQ. This CDR3 contains 18 residues. V was clipped by 0 bases and J by 0 bases; unmatched bases: 12. CDR3 nucleotide sequence: TGCGCCAGCAGCTTGGGTTGGACGACGGGAGGAATCTCCTACGAGCAGTACTTC. It yields the protein CASSLGWTTGGISYEQYF.

V usage is TRBV2 and J usage is TRBJ1-5, with D possibly being TRBD1 (6 bases). There are 14 residues in the CDR3. Germline-derived CDR1 and CDR2 are SNHLY and FYNNEI. The V end lost 5 bases, the J end lost 0 bases, and 8 bases lay between the germline ends. The CDR3 nucleotides read TGTGCCAGCAGTACAGGGTATAGCAATCAGCCCCAGCATTTT. This gives the protein CASSTGYSNQPQHF.

This clone has a single count. The gene calls are TRBV6-1 and TRBJ1-5; the match to TRBD1 covers 8 bases. V lost 6 bases, J lost 3 bases, and 7 bases stayed unmatched. The CDR3 is 15 amino acids. Germline V gene sequence: CDR1 MNHNS, CDR2 SASEGT. The CDR3 region is CASRMTGDVNQPQHF. In DNA, the CDR3 is TGTGCCAGCAGGATGACAGGGGACGTCAATCAGCCCCAGCATTTT.

The V gene is TRBV7-9, the J gene TRBJ2-1, with 7 bases identical to TRBD1. Germline V lookup: CDR1 SEHNR, CDR2 FQNEAQ (reference sequence). The CDR3 totals 15 residues. V was pared by 5 bases and J by 4 bases, with 8 bases of the junction left unmatched. Here the CDR3 DNA reads TGTGCCAGCAGCCCACGGGGACAGACGTACAATGAGCAGTTCTTC. Amino acids: CASSPRGQTYNEQFF.

The V and J genes are TRBV30 and TRBJ1-2; D is undetermined. CDR3 length: 11 amino acids. Germline V lookup: CDR1 GTSNPN, CDR2 SVGIG (reference sequence). Trimming removed 0 bases from V and 7 bases from J, with 6 bases in between. CDR3 in amino acids: CAWSVGGGYTF. The CDR3 nucleotides read TGTGCCTGGAGTGTAGGCGGTGGCTACACCTTC.

The chain has TRBV5-1 and TRBJ2-5; 10 positions match TRBD1. The CDR3 runs 16 residues. Germline-derived CDR1 and CDR2 are SGHRS and YFSETQ. J lost 5 bases, V lost 3 bases, and 10 bases had no gene match. The CDR3 sequence is CASSSGTGDLWETQYF. The CDR3, as DNA: TGCGCCAGCAGCTCTGGGACAGGGGACCTGTGGGAGACCCAGTACTTC.

V usage is TRBV18 and J usage is TRBJ1-3; 7 bases align to TRBD1. The CDR3 totals 17 residues. The V and J ends lost 1 base and 0 bases, in that order; junction bases with no gene match: 6. From germline, CDR1 is KGHSH and CDR2 LQKENI. This CDR3 reads CASSPRTGEISGNTIYF. CDR3 nucleotides: TGTGCCAGCTCACCACGAACAGGGGAAATCTCTGGAAACACCATATATTTT.